Shown below are 8 T cell receptor beta chains from a single sample sequenced in a study of shared clonotypes between healthy human individuals. Assay used: immunoSEQ multiplex PCR; TCRdb lists only in-frame clones, some missing. Of roughly 1 million clones in the sample, approximately 76% are singletons; the top ten hold 1.4%. The specimen was memory CD4+ T cells sorted from blood. Subset given: CD45RA-negative fraction. Receptor source: a man younger than 30 in good health.

The chain uses TRBV9 and TRBJ1-1, with 7 bases fitting TRBD1. The V gene's germline CDR1 is SGDLS and CDR2 YYNGEE. The CDR3 sequence is 16 residues long. The ends lost 4 bases at V and 4 bases at J; junction bases unmatched: 13. This chain's CDR3 is CASSTQDRVGATEAFF. CDR3 nucleotide sequence: TGTGCCAGCAGCACCCAAGACAGGGTGGGCGCCACTGAAGCTTTCTTT. Drawing the rest from reference TRBV9 and TRBJ1-1, the complete variable domain is DSGVTQTPKHLITATGQRVTLRCSPRSGDLSVYWYQQSLDQGLQFLIQYYNGEERAKGNILERFSAQQFPDLHSELNLSSLELGDSALYFCASSTQDRVGATEAFFGQGTRLTVV.

The chain employs TRBV5-4 and TRBJ1-2; D unclear. V lost 4 bases to trimming and J lost 4 bases, with 17 bases between them. CDR3 length: 15 amino acids. CDR1 and CDR2 (germline): SGHNT, YYREEE (reference sequence). This chain's CDR3 is CASSQPKGGSYGYTF. CDR3 sequence (DNA): TGTGCCAGCAGCCAACCCAAGGGCGGAAGCTATGGCTACACCTTC.

This chain joins TRBV29-1 and TRBJ2-5; TRBD2 is a possible D gene (5 bases). Germline CDR1 is SQVTM and CDR2 is ANQGSEA. V was cut by 1 base and J by 11 bases, with 11 bases left in between. This CDR3 spans 11 amino acids. The CDR3 region has the DNA TGCAGCGTTGAAGTCCGGGGAGCGCAGTACTTC. Protein: CSVEVRGAQYF.

The J gene is TRBJ1-4, the V gene TRBV6-5; TRBD1 might be the D (6 bases). V shed 11 bases and J shed 3 bases, with 13 bases lying between them. The CDR3 is 13 residues long. In germline, CDR1 is MNHEY, CDR2 SVGAGI. The CDR3 spells CAGKQGANEKLFF. CDR3 coding DNA: TGTGCCGGCAAACAGGGTGCTAATGAAAAACTGTTTTTT.

This sequence joins TRBV30 and TRBJ1-2, with D hard to call. Germline V lookup: CDR1 GTSNPN, CDR2 SVGIG (reference sequence). This CDR3 has 13 amino acids. V lost 0 bases, J lost 8 bases, and 13 bases lay in between. This chain's CDR3 is CAWSVKGGRGYTF. The CDR3, as DNA: TGTGCCTGGAGTGTAAAGGGAGGGAGGGGCTACACCTTC.

The V and J genes are TRBV28 and TRBJ1-4; no reliable D call. This CDR3 is 15 amino acids long. The V and J ends lost 3 bases and 0 bases respectively, with 8 bases between them. Germline values: CDR1 MDHEN, CDR2 SYDVKM. CDR3 in DNA: TGTGCCAGCAGTTTCGGACTTGCAACTAATGAAAAACTGTTTTTT. Its protein product is CASSFGLATNEKLFF.

This chain uses TRBV6-5 with TRBJ1-4; 9 bases line up with TRBD1. CDR3 length: 14 residues. The V and J ends lost 2 bases and 6 bases, in that order; junction bases with no gene match: 1. CDR1 is MNHEY, CDR2 SVGAGI, per germline. The CDR3 coding sequence is TGTGCCAGCAGTTACCGGGACAGGGATGAAAAACTGTTTTTT. This encodes CASSYRDRDEKLFF.

The J gene is TRBJ1-4, the V gene TRBV18; 7 bases agree with TRBD1. The CDR3 contains 16 residues. Germline loops: CDR1 KGHSH, CDR2 LQKENI. V dropped 0 bases and J dropped 8; count of bases not matched to a gene: 9. CDR3 amino acids: CASSPPEPGTDEKLFF. The CDR3 DNA follows: TGTGCCAGCTCACCACCGGAACCCGGGACAGACGAAAAACTGTTTTTT. The whole variable domain, filled in from reference TRBV18 and TRBJ1-4, reads NAGVMQNPRHLVRRRGQEARLRCSPMKGHSHVYWYRQLPEEGLKFMVYLQKENIIDESGMPKERFSAEFPKEGPSILRIQQVVRGDSAAYFCASSPPEPGTDEKLFFGSGTQLSVL.